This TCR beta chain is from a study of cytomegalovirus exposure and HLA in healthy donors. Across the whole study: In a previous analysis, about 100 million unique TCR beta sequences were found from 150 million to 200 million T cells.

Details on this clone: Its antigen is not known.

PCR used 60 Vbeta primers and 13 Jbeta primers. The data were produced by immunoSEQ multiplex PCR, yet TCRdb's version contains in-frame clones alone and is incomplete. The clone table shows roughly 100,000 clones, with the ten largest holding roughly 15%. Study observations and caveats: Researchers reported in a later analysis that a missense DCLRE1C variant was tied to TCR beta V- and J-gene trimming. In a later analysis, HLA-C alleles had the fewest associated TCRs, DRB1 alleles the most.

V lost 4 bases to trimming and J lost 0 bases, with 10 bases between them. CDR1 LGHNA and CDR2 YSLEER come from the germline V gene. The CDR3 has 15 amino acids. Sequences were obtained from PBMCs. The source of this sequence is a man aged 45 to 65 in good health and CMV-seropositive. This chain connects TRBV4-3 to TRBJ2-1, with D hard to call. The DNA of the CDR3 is TGCGCCAGCAGCCTTAGCCTACTCTCCTACAATGAGCAGTTCTTC. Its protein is CASSLSLLSYNEQFF.